What follows are 4 T cell receptor beta chains derived from one specimen sequenced in a study of cytomegalovirus exposure and HLA in healthy donors. TCRdb keeps only in-frame clones here, not all; method: immunoSEQ multiplex PCR. Here the sample spans about 160,000 clones, 75% to 90% being singletons. Input material: PBMCs. The receptors were gathered from a woman between 18 and 30 years old in good health and CMV-seronegative.

This clone was detected a few times. V and J are TRBV30 and TRBJ1-2; D is unclear. The germline V gene has CDR1 GTSNPN and CDR2 SVGIG (reference sequence). The V end lost 0 bases, the J end lost 5 bases, and 4 bases lay between the germline ends. The length of the CDR3 is 11 residues. CDR3 residues: CAWSVKYGYTF. CDR3 DNA sequence: TGTGCCTGGAGTGTCAAATATGGCTACACCTTC.

This chain connects TRBV29-1 to TRBJ2-3; D remains unclear. V lost 4 bases and J 0 bases, leaving 5 bases between the germline ends. There are 12 residues in the CDR3. Germline CDR1 SQVTM, CDR2 ANQGSEA. DNA for the CDR3: TGCAGCGTTGTTCTCAGCACAGATACGCAGTATTTT. Its translation is CSVVLSTDTQYF.

The chain combines TRBV29-1 with TRBJ1-1; D might be TRBD1 (6 bases). V lost 2 bases and J lost 7, with 17 bases in between. The germline V gene has CDR1 SQVTM and CDR2 ANQGSEA. CDR3 length: 14 amino acids. CDR3 nucleotide sequence: TGCAGCGTTGAAAGCCGGTTCGACAGGATTGAAGCTTTCTTT. Its protein is CSVESRFDRIEAFF.

The CDR3 bases are TGTGCCAGCAGTTCGTCAGCGCCGGGGAACACTGAAGCTTTCTTT. Protein product: CASSSSAPGNTEAFF. The chain links TRBV6-5 to TRBJ1-1; D is uncertain. Between the trimmed V and J ends, which lost 4 bases and 1 base, there was a span of 13 bases. Germline CDR1 is MNHEY and CDR2 is SVGAGI. The CDR3 runs to 15 residues.